This TCR beta chain is from a study of CXCR3-negative and CXCR3-positive naive CD8 T cells. Among CD8+ T cells, naive ones were CD45RO-CCR7+CD27+CD95-. On this clonotype: Its target is not known.

Whole-study results and caveats: In CXCR3-positive naive cells, the TRB CDR3s were more hydrophobic than in CXCR3-negative naive cells.

Researchers prepared the TRB cDNA libraries using 5' RACE with UMI labels. TCRdb reworked the 5' RACE reads into one entry per CDR3 protein, no DNA. Its clone listing holds about 50,000 distinct CDR3 sequences. The sequencing input was naive CXCR3- CD8+ T cells from blood. Subset specified: CD45RO-CCR7+CD27+CD95- naive CD8+ T cells lacking CXCR3 (TNR3-). This TCR was sampled from a human donor in good health. Some clones in this sample may be carry-over from other donors' samples.

The CDR3: CASSPPGTAYEQYF. The V call is TRBV12-3 or TRBV12-4, the J call TRBJ2-7; no DNA is available, so the TRBD1 call from TCRdb remains unchecked. CDR3 length equals 14 residues.